The 20 T cell receptor beta chains below were found in one sample sequenced in a study of T cells in Graves' hyperthyroidism and ophthalmopathy. The CDR3 regions of TCR beta were amplified from RNA transcripts. First-round RT-PCR with HTBI primers amplified the TCR CDR3 region. TCRdb used MiXCR to reprocess the multiplex PCR reads, holding one entry per CDR3 protein. The sample lists about 280,000 distinct CDR3 sequences, about 25% occurring once. Input material: blood. These receptors were collected from a man aged 35-49 years with Graves' hyperthyroidism that later progressed to Graves' ophthalmopathy.

This clonotype occurred a few times. No conserved phenylalanine or tryptophan ends this CDR3, so it is likely a read error. This chain uses TRBV11-1 with TRBJ2-3; possibly TRBD1 or TRBD2 for D (5 bases each). This CDR3 comprises 17 residues. Germline V gene lookup returns CDR1 SGHAT and CDR2 FQDESV (reference sequence). V lost 6 bases, J lost 3 bases, and 22 bases lay in between. This chain's CDR3 is CASRNPAGLPGTDTQYL. The CDR3 DNA reads TGTGCCAGCAGAAACCCCGCGGGCCTCCCAGGGACAGATACGCAGTATTTG.

This clonotype was counted many times. The J gene is TRBJ2-2, the V gene TRBV12-3 or TRBV12-4, with unresolved D. This CDR3 has 13 residues. The V gene lost 3 bases and the J gene lost 3 bases, with 5 bases spanning the gap. The CDR3 here is CASSFRDTGELFF. Here the CDR3 DNA reads TGTGCCAGCAGTTTTCGGGACACCGGGGAGCTGTTTTTT.

The chain has TRBV7-2 and TRBJ2-7; D might be TRBD2 (5 bases). CDR3 length: 14 amino acids. V lost 3 bases, J lost 0 bases, and 9 bases lay in between. In germline, CDR1 is SGHTA, CDR2 FQGNSA. In DNA, the CDR3 is TGTGCCAGCAGCTTCTACGGGAACTCCTACGAGCAGTACTTC. This encodes CASSFYGNSYEQYF. The complete variable domain, with remaining parts taken from reference TRBV7-2 and TRBJ2-7, reads GAGVSQSPSNKVTEKGKDVELRCDPISGHTALYWYRQSLGQGLEFLIYFQGNSAPDKSGLPSDRFSAERTGGSVSTLTIQRTQQEDSAVYLCASSFYGNSYEQYFGPGTRLTVT.

The sample holds many counts of this clonotype. This chain uses TRBV29-1 with TRBJ2-5, with D unresolved. CDR3 length: 12 amino acids. Germline-derived CDR1 and CDR2 are SQVTM and ANQGSEA. V lost 3 bases, J lost 2 bases, and 7 bases lay in between. CDR3 protein: CSVDPSQETQYF. DNA of the CDR3: TGCAGCGTTGATCCATCACAAGAGACCCAGTACTTC.

Many counts were recorded for this clonotype. This chain connects TRBV6-5 to TRBJ1-5, with D unclear. CDR1 MNHEY and CDR2 SVGAGI come from the germline V gene. The V and J ends lost 6 bases and 1 base respectively, with 13 bases between them. This CDR3 comprises 15 residues. The CDR3 sequence is CASSGVGVSNQPQHF. The CDR3 bases are TGTGCCAGCAGCGGGGTTGGGGTGAGCAATCAGCCCCAGCATTTT.

The chain links TRBV12-5 to TRBJ1-1, with a tentative D call TRBD1 (5 bases). Per germline, CDR1 LGHNT and CDR2 FRNRAP. The germline V and J ends were trimmed by 6 bases and 1 base, with 12 bases remaining between them. The CDR3 is made up of 14 amino acids. The chain's CDR3 is CASGPSGTNTEAFF. The CDR3 DNA reads as TGTGCTAGTGGACCTAGCGGGACGAACACTGAAGCTTTCTTT.

This clonotype was recorded many times. This rearrangement joins TRBV2 to TRBJ2-5; TRBD2 aligns across 9 bases. The CDR3 totals 16 residues. CDR1 is SNHLY and CDR2 is FYNNEI in the germline V gene. The J segment lost 5 bases and the V segment lost 3 bases, leaving 10 bases of the junction unmatched. The chain's CDR3 is CASSDRSGRSVETQYF. Here the CDR3 DNA reads TGTGCCAGCAGTGATAGGAGCGGGAGGTCGGTGGAGACCCAGTACTTC.

The table lists this clonotype with many counts. The rearrangement joins TRBV24-1 to TRBJ2-3; either TRBD1 or TRBD2 may fit D (5 bases each). CDR3 size: 16 residues. V shed 5 bases and J shed 2 bases, with 16 bases lying between them. The germline gives CDR1 KGHDR, CDR2 SFDVKD. The CDR3 is CATSAGTRGSTDTQYF. DNA for the CDR3: TGTGCCACCAGTGCTGGGACGCGAGGATCCACAGATACGCAGTATTTT.

The chain recombines TRBV6-1 with TRBJ2-5, with a tentative D call TRBD1 (7 bases). CDR3 size: 13 residues. CDR1 MNHNS and CDR2 SASEGT come from the germline V gene. V was pared by 6 bases and J by 5 bases, with 13 bases between. The CDR3 loop is CASSRGTVETQYF. The CDR3 nucleotides are TGTGCCAGCAGCCGCGGGACAGTTGAGACCCAGTACTTC.

This clonotype was recorded many times. The chain is built from TRBV2 and TRBJ2-1; 9 bases fit TRBD2. The CDR3 contains 16 residues. Losses at the gene ends were 3 bases for V and 4 bases for J; bases not matched to a gene: 7. CDR1 and CDR2 (germline): SNHLY, FYNNEI. In nucleotides, the CDR3 is TGTGCCAGCAGTGATGGGTGGACTAGCGAGTACAATGAGCAGTTCTTC. Encoded protein: CASSDGWTSEYNEQFF.

This clonotype was seen many times. The chain has TRBV7-2 and TRBJ2-5, with D unresolved. The CDR3 totals 14 residues. V gave up 1 base and J gave up 3 bases, with 9 bases separating them. Looked up from germline, CDR1 is SGHTA and CDR2 is FQGNSA. DNA for the CDR3: TGTGCCAGCAGCTTAGACGGCACGAAAGAGACCCAGTACTTC. Translated, it gives CASSLDGTKETQYF. Variable domain in full (rest from reference TRBV7-2 and TRBJ2-5): GAGVSQSPSNKVTEKGKDVELRCDPISGHTALYWYRQSLGQGLEFLIYFQGNSAPDKSGLPSDRFSAERTGGSVSTLTIQRTQQEDSAVYLCASSLDGTKETQYFGPGTRLLVL.

This clonotype was counted at least ten times. The chain employs TRBV6-4 and TRBJ1-1, with D possibly matching TRBD1 (5 bases). The CDR3 is made up of 17 amino acids. V lost 6 bases and J 2 bases, leaving 22 bases between the germline ends. Germline CDR1 reads MRHNA; CDR2 reads SNTAGT. CDR3 sequence reads: CASRPGLSNRGNTEAFF. Written as DNA, the CDR3 is TGTGCCAGCAGACCGGGACTTTCGAATCGCGGCAACACTGAAGCTTTCTTT.

This clonotype was picked up many times. V gene TRBV19 combines with J gene TRBJ2-7; D possibly corresponds to TRBD2 (6 bases). V gave up 5 bases and J gave up 3 bases, with 20 bases separating them. Germline V gives CDR1 LNHDA, CDR2 SQIVND (reference sequence). The CDR3 runs to 16 residues. CDR3 sequence: CASSFGSRRRGYEQYF. The CDR3 DNA sequence: TGTGCCAGTAGTTTCGGGAGCCGGAGGAGAGGCTACGAGCAGTACTTC. Combining the CDR3 with reference TRBV19 and TRBJ2-7 gives the whole variable domain DGGITQSPKYLFRKEGQNVTLSCEQNLNHDAMYWYRQDPGQGLRLIYYSQIVNDFQKGDIAEGYSVSREKKESFPLTVTSAQKNPTAFYLCASSFGSRRRGYEQYFGPGTRLTVT.

This clonotype was seen a handful of times. CDR3 sequence: CASIALQGINQPQHF. CDR3 bases: TGTGCCAGCATCGCGCTCCAGGGGATTAACCAGCCCCAGCATTTT. This chain links TRBV6-1 with TRBJ1-5; D perhaps matches TRBD1 (6 bases). CDR3 length equals 15 residues. Germline-derived CDR1 and CDR2 are MNHNS and SASEGT. V lost 7 bases, J lost 7 bases, and 20 bases lay in between.

Many counts were recorded for this clonotype. V usage is TRBV10-1 and J usage is TRBJ2-2; D gene ambiguous. The germline gives CDR1 WNHNN, CDR2 SYGVQD (reference sequence). The CDR3 has 14 amino acids. Trimming cost V 5 bases and J 0 bases, with 7 bases left between them. The CDR3 DNA is TGCGCCAGCAGTCTGAAACCGAACACCGGGGAGCTGTTTTTT. Translating gives CASSLKPNTGELFF.

The CDR3 DNA reads as TGTGCCAGCACCCCCCCGGTGTCGAACACTGAAGCTTTCTTT. This codes for CASTPPVSNTEAFF. V usage is TRBV7-2 and J usage is TRBJ1-1; no clear D. The CDR3 is 14 amino acids. V lost 7 bases and J 1 base, leaving 13 bases between the germline ends. The V gene's germline CDR1 is SGHTA and CDR2 FQGNSA.

This clonotype was picked up many times. This sequence joins TRBV28 and TRBJ1-5; D call uncertain. The germline gives CDR1 MDHEN, CDR2 SYDVKM. V was shortened by 3 bases and J by 5 bases, with 8 bases between the two germline ends. The CDR3 contains 13 residues. The CDR3 coding sequence is TGTGCCAGCAGTTTCGGTGTGGATCAGCCCCAGCATTTT. It encodes CASSFGVDQPQHF.

The chain combines TRBV10-3 with TRBJ2-3, with 8 bases matching TRBD1. The CDR3 runs to 14 residues. V lost 7 bases, J lost 1 base, and 4 bases stayed unmatched. The germline gives CDR1 ENHRY, CDR2 SYGVKD. CDR3: CAITSGGRTDTQYF. DNA of the CDR3: TGTGCCATCACCTCAGGGGGCCGCACAGATACGCAGTATTTT.

This clonotype was seen repeatedly, ten times or more. This sequence joins TRBV6-5 and TRBJ1-5; 9 bases align to TRBD1. This CDR3 is 16 amino acids long. Germline CDR1 MNHEY, CDR2 SVGAGI. The trim removed 2 bases at V and 11 bases at J, leaving 13 bases unmatched. Here the CDR3 reads CASSYLAGTGLQAQHF. In DNA, the CDR3 is TGTGCCAGCAGTTACCTGGCCGGGACAGGGCTCCAAGCCCAGCATTTT.

The J gene is TRBJ2-5, the V gene TRBV27; D possibly corresponds to TRBD2 (5 bases). This CDR3 contains 13 residues. V gave up 7 bases and J gave up 2 bases, with 11 bases separating them. Germline CDR1 MNHEY, CDR2 SMNVEV (reference sequence). This chain's CDR3 is CASKGAEQETQYF. CDR3 nucleotide sequence: TGTGCCAGCAAGGGAGCAGAGCAAGAGACCCAGTACTTC.